Below, 4 T cell receptor beta chains from the same sample are listed, as sequenced in a study of PD-L1 blockade in urothelial cancer (dated by TCRdb to 2015 to 2018). The time point label, read with the paper, signifies: pretreatment peripheral blood. The library was built by means of the immunoSEQ multiplex PCR assay. TCRdb limited this immuneACCESS table to in-frame rearrangements with V and J called. A share of clones is missing; checked studies link under half to unresolved V genes, and the rest is unexplained. The sample table contains about 55,000 clones; only one count was recorded for roughly four fifths of them. The ten largest clones capture 3.5% to 4.5% of the sample. Sequenced material: PBMCs, taken around atezolizumab (anti-PD-L1) treatment. The receptors derive from a man between 65 and 80 years old with urothelial cancer.

The DNA of the CDR3 is TGTGCCAGCAGTTCGATGCAGGGGGCCGGGGAGCTGTTTTTT. Its translation: CASSSMQGAGELFF. The chain employs TRBV28 and TRBJ2-2, with 7 bases identical to TRBD1. Trimming at V came to 4 bases and at J to 6 bases, leaving 5 bases not matched to a gene. The CDR3 loop spans 14 amino acids. Germline V gives CDR1 MDHEN, CDR2 SYDVKM.

V is TRBV11-3 and J is TRBJ1-1, with D perhaps TRBD1 (5 bases). The CDR3 loop spans 13 amino acids. Trimming removed 0 bases at V and 4 bases at J, with 6 bases between. Germline CDR1 reads SGHNT; CDR2 reads YENEEA. The CDR3 is CASSLEGGTEAFF. The DNA of the CDR3 is TGTGCCAGCAGCTTAGAGGGGGGCACTGAAGCTTTCTTT.

V is TRBV6-5 and J is TRBJ1-4, with D unresolved. Germline V gene sequence: CDR1 MNHEY, CDR2 SVGAGI. Trimming took off 2 bases at V and 8 bases at J, with 12 bases between the two ends. This CDR3 is 14 amino acids long. The CDR3 bases are TGTGCCAGCAGTTACCGAGGGTTCGGGGAAAAACTGTTTTTT. Its translation: CASSYRGFGEKLFF.

This chain connects TRBV19 to TRBJ1-4; TRBD1 agrees at 12 bases. This CDR3 has 15 amino acids. V was clipped by 5 bases and J by 7 bases; unmatched bases: 5. Germline CDR1 LNHDA, CDR2 SQIVND (reference sequence). The CDR3 DNA reads TGTGCCAGTAGTGCAGGGACAGGGGGCCCTGAAAAACTGTTTTTT. Its protein product is CASSAGTGGPEKLFF.